This T cell receptor beta chain derives from a study of blood T cells in healthy people across ages. Through a sample-barcoded 5' primer and a J-beta primer mix, a second PCR was run for roughly 6 to 11 cycles. Tags on each cDNA molecule came from a template-switch adaptor with 12 random nucleotides. Using its own MiXCR run on the 5' RACE reads, TCRdb lists one record per CDR3 protein. The sample carries under 750,000 distinct CDR3 sequences, 47% recorded once. Points on this clonotype: Its antigen is unknown.

This CDR3 region has 15 residues. Germline assignment: CDR1 MNHNY and CDR2 SVGAGI (reference sequence). V lost 6 bases to trimming and J lost 5 bases, with 19 bases between them. The donors, aged 6 to 90, were healthy Caucasians from Russia. Findings and caveats of the study: Roughly linear declines in TCR beta diversity per million T cells occurred with age.

This chain joins TRBV6-6 and TRBJ2-5; D uncertain. The specimen was blood. This clonotype was obtained from a man aged 80 or over in good health. The CDR3 spells CASSYQTLGSETQYF. CDR3 bases: TGTGCCAGCAGCTATCAAACCCTGGGGTCCGAGACCCAGTACTTC.